This entry lists 25 T cell receptor beta chains sequenced from one sample in a study of T cell repertoires in ileal Crohn's disease. The protocol was immunoSEQ multiplex PCR, while the TCRdb copy is restricted to in-frame clones and leaves out a portion. The sample includes approximately 13,000 clones, over 75% of them seen just once. Time point of the sample: inflamed ileum from the surgical specimen. Sequenced sample: ileal tissue. These receptors originate from an adult with Crohn's disease.

The CDR3 DNA sequence: TGTGCCAGCAGTGAATACGGCAGGGGGTACGAGCAGTACTTC. Its protein is CASSEYGRGYEQYF. V gene TRBV6-1 combines with J gene TRBJ2-7; 7 nucleotides line up with TRBD1. CDR1 and CDR2 from the germline V gene are MNHNS and SASEGT. V lost 2 bases to trimming and J lost 4 bases; unmatched junction nucleotides: 5. The CDR3 sequence is 14 residues long.

The chain is built from TRBV11-2 and TRBJ1-1; no clear D gene. The CDR3 spans 12 residues. Germline V gene sequence: CDR1 SGHAT, CDR2 FQNNGV. V was trimmed by 1 base and J by 4 bases, leaving 4 bases between them. The CDR3 nucleotides read TGTGCCAGCAGCTTAGCAGGCACTGAAGCTTTCTTT. It codes for CASSLAGTEAFF.

The V and J genes are TRBV28 and TRBJ1-1; D gene unclear. V was clipped by 8 bases and J by 1 base, with 8 bases between them. The CDR3 sequence is 12 residues long. From germline, CDR1 is MDHEN and CDR2 SYDVKM. CDR3 sequence reads: CASLHANTEAFF. The CDR3 nucleotides read TGTGCCAGCTTACACGCGAACACTGAAGCTTTCTTT.

This chain connects TRBV11-3 to TRBJ1-6; D gene ambiguous. CDR3 length: 15 amino acids. The V end was cut by 1 base, the J end by 5 bases, with 9 bases between. From germline, CDR1 is SGHNT and CDR2 YENEEA. CDR3 in amino acids: CASSLVTQDNSPLHF. As DNA, the CDR3 is TGTGCCAGCAGCTTAGTGACCCAGGATAATTCACCCCTCCACTTT.

V is TRBV7-3 and J is TRBJ1-2, with D possibly TRBD1 on 5 matching bases. The length of the CDR3 is 15 residues. The V gene lost 7 bases and the J gene lost 2 bases, with 17 bases spanning the gap. Germline V CDR1 and CDR2: SGHTA, FQGTGA. In DNA, the CDR3 is TGTGCCAGCATCCCCGGGGCGGCAGGGAACTATGGCTACACCTTC. The encoded protein is CASIPGAAGNYGYTF.

This chain links TRBV4-1 with TRBJ1-6; possibly TRBD1 for D (5 bases). The CDR3 runs to 16 residues. In germline, CDR1 is MGHRA, CDR2 YSYEKL. Trimming shortened V by 5 bases and J by 7 bases, and 18 bases separated the two germline ends. The CDR3 DNA reads as TGCGCCAGCAGCTCGACGCGGGGCATGGGAAATTCACCCCTCCACTTT. It codes for CASSSTRGMGNSPLHF.

CDR3 sequence (DNA): TGTGCCAGCAGCAAGCCCACAGGGTTCTCTTTGGAGAACACTGAAGCTTTCTTT. It yields the protein CASSKPTGFSLENTEAFF. The V gene is TRBV7-9, the J gene TRBJ1-1; D perhaps matches TRBD1 (6 bases). Trimming took off 5 bases at V and 1 base at J, with 23 bases between the two ends. Germline CDR1 reads SEHNR; CDR2 reads FQNEAQ (reference sequence). This CDR3 has 18 residues.

V usage is TRBV4-2 and J usage is TRBJ2-5, with 9 bases aligning to TRBD2. The germline CDR1 and CDR2 sequences are LGHNA and YNFKEQ. The length of the CDR3 is 15 residues. J lost 2 bases, V lost 4 bases, and 5 bases had no gene match. Here the CDR3 DNA reads TGTGCCAGCAGCCCCGGGGCGGGGGGGCAAGAGACCCAGTACTTC. Amino acids: CASSPGAGGQETQYF.

As regards this clone: Other DNA sequences in this sample translate to the same CDR3. The chain employs TRBV2 and TRBJ1-1; a possible D gene is TRBD1 (5 bases). This CDR3 is built from 13 residues. V lost 6 bases, J lost 0 bases, and 8 bases lay in between. CDR1 and CDR2 from the germline V gene are SNHLY and FYNNEI. CDR3 sequence reads: CASSTGLNTEAFF. CDR3 nucleotides: TGTGCCAGCAGCACAGGACTGAACACTGAAGCTTTCTTT.

This clone has a handful of counts. J is TRBJ2-7 and V is TRBV29-1; 12 bases are a match to TRBD1. V was pared by 3 bases and J by 5 bases, with 2 bases of the junction left unmatched. The CDR3 is 13 residues long. Germline V CDR1 and CDR2: SQVTM, ANQGSEA. CDR3 protein: CSVEGQGANEQYF. CDR3 nucleotides: TGCAGCGTTGAGGGACAGGGGGCCAACGAGCAGTACTTC.

This chain joins TRBV6-5 and TRBJ2-6; TRBD1 aligns across 8 bases. The CDR3 consists of 16 residues. Germline CDR1 is MNHEY and CDR2 is SVGAGI. Losses at the gene ends were 2 bases for V and 0 bases for J; bases not matched to a gene: 0. The CDR3 protein is CASSYGTGSGANVLTF. The CDR3 nucleotides are TGTGCCAGCAGTTACGGGACAGGCTCTGGGGCCAACGTCCTGACTTTC.

The chain carries TRBV6-7 and TRBJ2-7, with TRBD2 as a possible D gene (6 bases). TRBV6-7 carries the ORF label, with uncertain function. V was trimmed by 5 bases and J by 0 bases, leaving 11 bases between them. This CDR3 comprises 14 residues. The CDR3 spells CASSGRGSSYEQYF. Written as DNA, the CDR3 is TGTGCCAGCAGTGGACGGGGGAGCTCCTACGAGCAGTACTTC.

CDR3: CASSLGADSSYEQYF. CDR3 coding DNA: TGTGCCAGCAGCTTGGGGGCCGATAGCTCCTACGAGCAGTACTTC. This sequence joins TRBV5-8 and TRBJ2-7; D call uncertain. Trimming removed 0 bases at V and 0 bases at J, with 10 bases between. The CDR3 sequence is 15 residues long. The germline V gene encodes CDR1 SGHTS and CDR2 YDEGEE. The complete variable domain, with remaining parts taken from reference TRBV5-8 and TRBJ2-7, reads EAGVTQSPTHLIKTRGQQATLRCSPISGHTSVYWYQQALGLGLQFLLWYDEGEERNRGNFPPRFSGRQFPNYSSELNVNALELEDSALYLCASSLGADSSYEQYFGPGTRLTVT.

J is TRBJ2-3 and V is TRBV10-3; 7 nucleotides agree with TRBD2. Trimming at V came to 7 bases and at J to 0 bases, leaving 19 bases not matched to a gene. Germline CDR1 and CDR2: ENHRY and SYGVKD. This CDR3 region has 19 residues. The CDR3 reads CAIKEPSGARQMSTDTQYF. In DNA form, the CDR3 reads TGTGCCATCAAAGAGCCCAGCGGGGCACGGCAGATGAGCACAGATACGCAGTATTTT.

Comment on this clone: Within the sample, other DNA sequences also encode this same CDR3. The rearrangement joins TRBV6-5 to TRBJ1-2; D uncertain. The V and J ends lost 4 bases and 5 bases respectively, with 5 bases between them. CDR1 MNHEY and CDR2 SVGAGI come from the germline V gene. CDR3 size: 11 residues. The CDR3 nucleotides are TGTGCCAGCAGTTCCGGATATGGCTACACCTTC. Protein sequence: CASSSGYGYTF.

This clone has more than one count but fewer than ten. The gene calls are TRBV2 and TRBJ1-2, with a weak D call TRBD1 (5 bases). CDR1 is SNHLY, CDR2 FYNNEI, per germline. V was clipped by 9 bases and J by 3 bases, with 14 bases between them. The CDR3 spans 13 residues. The CDR3 sequence: CARAGADHYGYTF. Here the CDR3 DNA reads TGTGCCAGAGCTGGGGCGGACCACTATGGCTACACCTTC.

V is TRBV19 and J is TRBJ1-4, with D possibly TRBD1 on 5 matching bases. The CDR3 spans 13 residues. The germline CDR1 and CDR2 sequences are LNHDA and SQIVND (reference sequence). The germline V and J ends were trimmed by 7 bases and 2 bases, with 8 bases remaining between them. The CDR3 loop reads CASIGGTNEKLFF. The CDR3 DNA reads as TGTGCCAGTATTGGGGGGACTAATGAAAAACTGTTTTTT.

CDR3 sequence: CASSSGVGIQQPQHF. The CDR3 nucleotides read TGTGCCAGCAGCTCAGGGGTGGGGATTCAGCAGCCCCAGCATTTT. This sequence joins TRBV7-2 and TRBJ1-5, with D possibly TRBD1 on 6 matching bases. Trimming removed 4 bases from V and 7 bases from J, with 17 bases in between. In germline, CDR1 is SGHTA, CDR2 FQGNSA. This CDR3 is built from 15 residues.

This chain links TRBV19 with TRBJ1-5; tentative D call: TRBD1 (5 bases). CDR1 LNHDA and CDR2 SQIVND come from the germline V gene (reference sequence). Trimming took 3 bases from V and 7 from J, leaving 13 bases between them. The CDR3 totals 14 residues. The CDR3 here is CASSMATVDQPQHF. The CDR3 DNA follows: TGTGCCAGTAGTATGGCGACAGTAGACCAGCCCCAGCATTTT.

The chain recombines TRBV7-9 with TRBJ1-3; the D gene is possibly TRBD1 (5 bases). The germline V gene has CDR1 SEHNR and CDR2 FQNEAQ (reference sequence). The V end was cut by 5 bases, the J end by 0 bases, with 14 bases between. This CDR3 comprises 16 residues. This CDR3 reads CASSPSGTSSGNTIYF. CDR3 coding DNA: TGTGCCAGCAGCCCAAGCGGGACGAGCTCTGGAAACACCATATATTTT.

This chain uses TRBV30 with TRBJ1-2; D gene ambiguous. The germline V gene encodes CDR1 GTSNPN and CDR2 SVGIG (reference sequence). The CDR3 is 14 residues long. Trimming took 2 bases from V and 8 from J, leaving 18 bases between them. CDR3 coding DNA: TGTGCCTGGAGTCCTCTGGCCGGCCCAGTGGGCTACACCTTC. It is translated as CAWSPLAGPVGYTF. The full variable domain, in which reference TRBV30 and TRBJ1-2 provide the parts outside the CDR3, is SQTIHQWPATLVQPVGSPLSLECTVEGTSNPNLYWYRQAAGRGLQLLFYSVGIGQISSEVPQNLSASRPQDRQFILSSKKLLLSDSGFYLCAWSPLAGPVGYTFGSGTRLTVV.

This clone appeared a few times. The CDR3 is CASSSDSSGANVLTF. The CDR3 DNA reads TGTGCCAGCAGTTCGGACAGCTCTGGGGCCAACGTCCTGACTTTC. The V and J genes are TRBV6-1 and TRBJ2-6; D perhaps matches TRBD1 (6 bases). V was clipped by 5 bases and J by 0 bases, with 8 bases between them. Germline assignment: CDR1 MNHNS and CDR2 SASEGT. This CDR3 contains 15 residues.

The rearrangement links TRBV30 to TRBJ2-1, with D unclear. Germline CDR1 is GTSNPN and CDR2 is SVGIG (reference sequence). The CDR3 is 11 amino acids. V was clipped by 2 bases and J by 6 bases, with 5 bases between them. CDR3 sequence (DNA): TGTGCCTGGAGTCCTTTCAATGAGCAGTTCTTC. This translates into CAWSPFNEQFF.

On this clone itself: Other nucleotide sequences in the sample specify the same CDR3. The rearrangement joins TRBV4-1 to TRBJ2-5, with a possible D match to TRBD2 (5 bases). Per germline, CDR1 MGHRA and CDR2 YSYEKL. CDR3 size: 14 residues. V was shortened by 1 base and J by 5 bases, with 11 bases between the two germline ends. Written as DNA, the CDR3 is TGCGCCAGCAGCCAAGGACTTCCGGGGGAGACCCAGTACTTC. Encoded protein: CASSQGLPGETQYF.

This rearrangement joins TRBV2 to TRBJ1-1; D unresolved. The CDR3 is 13 residues long. The V end was cut by 3 bases, the J end by 5 bases, with 10 bases between. The germline V gene has CDR1 SNHLY and CDR2 FYNNEI. The chain's CDR3 is CASSDALGTEAFF. DNA for the CDR3: TGTGCCAGCAGTGATGCTTTGGGGACTGAAGCTTTCTTT. Together with reference TRBV2 and TRBJ1-1, the CDR3 gives the full variable domain: EPEVTQTPSHQVTQMGQEVILRCVPISNHLYFYWYRQILGQKVEFLVSFYNNEISEKSEIFDDQFSVERPDGSNFTLKIRSTKLEDSAMYFCASSDALGTEAFFGQGTRLTVV.